The 6 T cell receptor beta chains listed next were all sequenced from one sample in a study of cytomegalovirus exposure and HLA in healthy donors. The PCR was carried out with 60 Vbeta primers and 13 Jbeta primers. TCRdb's table, derived via immunoSEQ multiplex PCR, lists solely in-frame clones and lacks some. The sample has about 130,000 clones, 66% seen once. Sequencing input: PBMCs. The receptors were gathered from a human donor in good health.

The chain recombines TRBV5-1 with TRBJ2-1; TRBD2 agrees at 14 bases. CDR3 size: 15 residues. Germline lookup yields CDR1 SGHRS and CDR2 YFSETQ. The V gene end was trimmed by 5 bases and the J gene end by 6 bases; junction bases not matched to a gene: 4. This chain's CDR3 is CASRIGTSGSNEQFF. CDR3 coding DNA: TGCGCCAGCAGGATTGGGACTAGCGGGAGCAATGAGCAGTTCTTC.

The chain uses TRBV18 and TRBJ2-1, with 8 positions matching TRBD1. The V gene end was trimmed by 6 bases and the J gene end by 6 bases; junction bases not matched to a gene: 7. CDR3 length: 14 residues. Germline V lookup: CDR1 KGHSH, CDR2 LQKENI. CDR3 protein: CASSADDRGNEQFF. CDR3 in DNA: TGTGCCAGCTCTGCCGATGACAGGGGCAATGAGCAGTTCTTC.

The chain employs TRBV28 and TRBJ1-5; the D is unclear. CDR3 length: 13 residues. In germline, CDR1 is MDHEN, CDR2 SYDVKM. Trimming removed 3 bases at V and 3 bases at J, with 6 bases between. CDR3 nucleotide sequence: TGTGCCAGCAGTTTCAGAACCAATCAGCCCCAGCATTTT. Residues: CASSFRTNQPQHF. Full variable domain (missing parts from reference TRBV28 and TRBJ1-5): DVKVTQSSRYLVKRTGEKVFLECVQDMDHENMFWYRQDPGLGLRLIYFSYDVKMKEKGDIPEGYSVSREKKERFSLILESASTNQTSMYLCASSFRTNQPQHFGDGTRLSIL.

The V call is TRBV15, the J call TRBJ2-1; TRBD2 agrees at 14 bases. With 4 bases clipped from V and 10 bases from J, the junction kept 12 bases outside the gene matches. The CDR3 extends over 17 amino acids. Germline V gene sequence: CDR1 LNHNV, CDR2 YYDKDF (reference sequence). This chain's CDR3 is CATSKPKGLAGAQEQFF. The CDR3 DNA reads as TGTGCCACCAGCAAACCCAAGGGACTAGCGGGAGCGCAGGAGCAGTTCTTC.

The chain recombines TRBV15 with TRBJ1-1; maybe TRBD1 (5 bases). V dropped 1 base and J dropped 2 bases, with 23 bases sitting between them. The germline gives CDR1 LNHNV, CDR2 YYDKDF (reference sequence). The length of the CDR3 is 19 residues. The CDR3 protein is CATSRGGAHREKFNTEAFF. CDR3 DNA: TGTGCCACCAGCAGAGGCGGGGCTCATCGGGAAAAATTCAACACTGAAGCTTTCTTT. The variable domain in full, with the rest retrieved from reference TRBV15 and TRBJ1-1, is DAMVIQNPRYQVTQFGKPVTLSCSQTLNHNVMYWYQQKSSQAPKLLFHYYDKDFNNEADTPDNFQSRRPNTSFCFLDIRSPGLGDTAMYLCATSRGGAHREKFNTEAFFGQGTRLTVV.

This chain links TRBV5-1 with TRBJ2-7; 10 bases match TRBD2. The CDR3 runs 15 residues. Unmatched junction bases numbered 2, after V lost 1 base and J lost 1 base. CDR1 SGHRS and CDR2 YFSETQ come from the germline V gene. The CDR3 sequence is CASSLRTSGSYEQYF. The DNA for the CDR3 is TGCGCCAGCAGCTTGAGGACTAGCGGTTCCTACGAGCAGTACTTC.